This T cell receptor beta chain was identified in a study of T cells in Graves' hyperthyroidism and ophthalmopathy. The CDR3 runs 16 residues. Germline lookup yields CDR1 SGHVS and CDR2 FQNEAQ. Trimming shortened V by 4 bases and J by 0 bases, and 12 bases separated the two germline ends. There were TCR beta CDR3 regions amplified from RNA transcripts. The TCR CDR3 first-round RT-PCR relied on the HTBI primer set. TCRdb independently ran MiXCR on the multiplex PCR reads; one entry per CDR3 protein. The table lists just over 550,000 distinct CDR3 sequences, roughly 50% of them singletons, with just over 8% in the top ten. Any patient presenting with uncontrolled infection, other autoimmune disease, pregnancy or lactation was left out.

The chain recombines TRBV7-8 with TRBJ1-4; D perhaps matches TRBD1 (6 bases). Sequencing was done on a sample of peripheral blood or thyroid tissue (not recorded which). This TCR derives from a woman under 30 with Graves' hyperthyroidism. The DNA of the CDR3 is TGTGCCAGCAGCTCCGGACAGATCTCAACTAATGAAAAACTGTTTTTT. Its protein is CASSSGQISTNEKLFF.